This TCR beta chain stems from a study of tumor-infiltrating lymphocytes in oesophageal squamous cell carcinoma. MiXCR was run by TCRdb on the PCR reads, yielding one entry per CDR3 protein. Of 15,000 to 25,000 distinct CDR3 sequences in the sample, 40% to 50% were seen once. The V segment lost 0 bases and the J segment 1 base; nucleotides outside the gene matches: 6. The length of the CDR3 is 16 residues. Per germline, CDR1 DFQATT and CDR2 SNEGSKA (reference sequence). This clonotype appeared many times. The chain carries TRBV20-1 and TRBJ2-5; TRBD2 matches at 9 bases. Sequencing was done on a sample of esophageal tumor tissue. The TCR was taken from a male donor with esophageal squamous cell carcinoma. CDR3 protein: CSARDRLAGSQETQYF. The CDR3 coding sequence is TGCAGTGCTAGAGATCGGCTAGCGGGATCCCAAGAGACCCAGTACTTC.